These 27 T cell receptor beta chains were sequenced from one sample in a study of T cell responses to AZD1222 COVID-19 vaccine. TCRdb's copy holds only in-frame clones and misses some; the assay was immunoSEQ multiplex PCR. The sample includes about 83,000 clones, around 88% of them seen just once. The sample here was peripheral blood, taken on day 0 of AZD1222 vaccination. The receptor source for this set is an adult in good health.

This clone was picked up a small number of times. The V gene is TRBV2, the J gene TRBJ2-7; D is perhaps TRBD1 or TRBD2 (5 bases each). Per the germline V gene, CDR1 is SNHLY and CDR2 is FYNNEI. Trimming removed 0 bases at V and 6 bases at J, with 6 bases between. The length of the CDR3 is 12 residues. The CDR3 sequence: CASSEAGVEQYF. CDR3 bases: TGTGCCAGCAGTGAAGCGGGGGTCGAGCAGTACTTC.

Comment on this clone: The junction departs from germline at one end; a sequencing error may be responsible. V usage is TRBV11-2 and J usage is TRBJ1-3, with D possibly TRBD1 on 5 matching bases. The CDR3 covers 15 residues. Germline CDR1 is SGHAT and CDR2 is FQNNGV. The CDR3 region is CASSTIQGYGNTIYF. CDR3 sequence (DNA): TGCGCCAGCAGCACGATCCAGGGATACGGAAACACCATATATTTT.

This clone has only one observation. This chain uses TRBV25-1 with TRBJ2-1, with D possibly matching TRBD2 (6 bases). V lost 3 bases and J lost 3, with 15 bases in between. The CDR3 spans 16 residues. Per germline, CDR1 MGHDK and CDR2 SYGVNS. The CDR3 region is CASSDKRGLIYNEQFF. CDR3 nucleotide sequence: TGTGCCAGCAGTGATAAACGGGGACTGATCTACAATGAGCAGTTCTTC.

The rearrangement uses TRBV6-5 and TRBJ2-3, with D perhaps matching TRBD1 (5 bases). Germline CDR1 and CDR2: MNHEY and SVGAGI. Trimming left V 5 bases short and J 1 base short, with 13 bases between. This CDR3 contains 15 residues. This CDR3 is CASSRERQRTDTQYF. The CDR3 DNA sequence: TGTGCCAGCAGTAGAGAGAGACAGCGCACAGATACGCAGTATTTT.

The chain couples TRBV9 to TRBJ1-6; 12 bases line up with TRBD1. The germline V gene encodes CDR1 SGDLS and CDR2 YYNGEE. There are 17 residues in the CDR3. The V gene end was trimmed by 0 bases and the J gene end by 7 bases; junction bases not matched to a gene: 5. The CDR3 DNA follows: TGTGCCAGCAGCGTAGAAGTGGGGACAGGGGGCAATTCACCCCTCCACTTT. Its protein is CASSVEVGTGGNSPLHF.

This clone has only one observation. The chain has TRBV7-8 and TRBJ2-7; 7 bases are shared with TRBD2. The length of the CDR3 is 16 residues. After removal of 1 base from V and 2 bases from J, the junction contained 8 bases not matched to a gene. CDR1 SGHVS and CDR2 FQNEAQ come from the germline V gene. The chain's CDR3 is CASSLGGGRAAYEQYF. As DNA, the CDR3 is TGTGCCAGCAGCTTAGGGGGAGGGAGAGCAGCCTACGAGCAGTACTTC.

This chain joins TRBV29-1 and TRBJ2-1, with TRBD2 identical over 9 bases. V was pared by 5 bases and J by 10 bases, with 6 bases of the junction left unmatched. CDR3 length equals 12 residues. Germline assignment: CDR1 SQVTM and CDR2 ANQGSEA. CDR3 protein: CSVHSTSGEQFF. Written as DNA, the CDR3 is TGCAGCGTTCACTCGACTAGCGGAGAGCAGTTCTTC.

The chain is built from TRBV5-4 and TRBJ2-7; 9 bases align to TRBD1. The junction had 2 bases not matched to a gene; V was cut back by 3 bases and J by 1 base. Looked up from germline, CDR1 is SGHNT and CDR2 is YYREEE (reference sequence). This CDR3 is built from 14 residues. CDR3 in amino acids: CASSSGTGSYEQYF. CDR3 coding DNA: TGTGCCAGCAGCTCCGGGACAGGGTCCTACGAGCAGTACTTC.

This clone has more than one count but fewer than ten. The V and J genes are TRBV7-8 and TRBJ2-5, with 7 bases that match TRBD1. The V gene end was trimmed by 6 bases and the J gene end by 2 bases; junction bases not matched to a gene: 9. The V gene's germline CDR1 is SGHVS and CDR2 FQNEAQ. This CDR3 spans 15 amino acids. In nucleotides, the CDR3 is TGTGCCAGCAGTCCCTCAGGCAGGGGGCAAGAGACCCAGTACTTC. Amino acids: CASSPSGRGQETQYF.

The chain links TRBV19 to TRBJ1-1; perhaps TRBD1 as D (6 bases). Germline CDR1 and CDR2: LNHDA and SQIVND (reference sequence). This CDR3 spans 16 amino acids. V was clipped by 7 bases and J by 0 bases, with 18 bases between them. This CDR3 is CASTWPGGGLNTEAFF. The CDR3 coding sequence is TGTGCCAGTACCTGGCCGGGGGGGGGCCTGAACACTGAAGCTTTCTTT.

The chain combines TRBV9 with TRBJ1-3; unclear D gene. The CDR3 consists of 12 residues. The germline V and J ends were trimmed by 0 bases and 9 bases, with 7 bases remaining between them. Germline V gene sequence: CDR1 SGDLS, CDR2 YYNGEE. The CDR3 DNA follows: TGTGCCAGCAGCGTAGAGCATCGCACCATATATTTT. Translating it yields CASSVEHRTIYF.

The chain employs TRBV6-5 and TRBJ1-3; no reliable D call. The CDR3 loop spans 13 amino acids. Germline V gene sequence: CDR1 MNHEY, CDR2 SVGAGI. Deletions cut 5 bases from V and 2 bases from J, with 7 bases between. The CDR3 nucleotides are TGTGCCAGCAGTCCGACGCCTGGAAACACCATATATTTT. This gives the protein CASSPTPGNTIYF.

V gene TRBV5-1 combines with J gene TRBJ1-2; TRBD1 aligns across 7 bases. The CDR3 covers 15 residues. The V segment lost 9 bases and the J segment 5 bases; nucleotides outside the gene matches: 16. Germline CDR1 SGHRS, CDR2 YFSETQ. CDR3 residues: CATAEGRQGGYGYTF. The CDR3, as DNA: TGCGCCACCGCTGAAGGACGACAGGGTGGATATGGCTACACCTTC.

The J gene is TRBJ2-3, the V gene TRBV27; TRBD1 matches 9 bases. In germline, CDR1 is MNHEY, CDR2 SMNVEV (reference sequence). This CDR3 is built from 16 residues. Unmatched junction bases numbered 6, after V lost 3 bases and J lost 2 bases. The CDR3 loop is CASSFGQGTTTDTQYF. The CDR3 nucleotides read TGTGCCAGCAGTTTCGGACAGGGGACAACCACAGATACGCAGTATTTT.

The chain recombines TRBV9 with TRBJ2-3; D possibly corresponds to TRBD1 (6 bases). Germline CDR1 SGDLS, CDR2 YYNGEE. The CDR3 contains 16 residues. The V and J ends lost 0 bases and 8 bases respectively, with 19 bases between them. This chain's CDR3 is CASSVVSQGLYVTQYF. The CDR3 DNA is TGTGCCAGCAGCGTAGTATCACAGGGCCTATACGTTACGCAGTATTTT.

This sequence joins TRBV3-1 (or the pseudogene TRBV3-2) and TRBJ1-6; possible D gene TRBD1, 5 bases. The CDR3 sequence is 15 residues long. Trimming took 4 bases from V and 5 from J, leaving 12 bases between them. CDR1 and CDR2 (germline): LGHDT, YNNKEL (reference sequence). CDR3 sequence (DNA): TGTGCCAGCAGCCCTCGACAGCTTGATAATTCACCCCTCCACTTT. Translation: CASSPRQLDNSPLHF.

The J gene is TRBJ2-5, the V gene TRBV9; tentatively, D is TRBD1 (6 bases). Trimming pared 0 bases from V and 2 bases from J, leaving 20 bases between. The germline gives CDR1 SGDLS, CDR2 YYNGEE. The CDR3 spans 18 residues. CDR3 sequence (DNA): TGTGCCAGCAGCGTAGCTTTATCCAGGGGCGGCCTGCAAGAGACCCAGTACTTC. Protein sequence: CASSVALSRGGLQETQYF.

The CDR3 is CSADPSTDTQYF. CDR3 DNA: TGCAGCGCAGATCCGAGCACAGATACGCAGTATTTT. The V call is TRBV29-1, the J call TRBJ2-3; D unresolved. The CDR3 is 12 residues long. V was shortened by 7 bases and J by 0 bases, with 8 bases between the two germline ends. Germline lookup yields CDR1 SQVTM and CDR2 ANQGSEA.

V is TRBV14 and J is TRBJ2-7; 9 bases map to TRBD2. This CDR3 is 15 amino acids long. Trimming at V came to 1 base and at J to 2 bases, leaving 3 bases not matched to a gene. Germline CDR1 and CDR2: SGHDN and FVKESK. The CDR3 protein is CASSQVGGRAYEQYF. The CDR3 bases are TGTGCCAGCAGCCAAGTCGGCGGGAGGGCCTACGAGCAGTACTTC.

The chain has TRBV6-5 and TRBJ1-5, with D perhaps TRBD1 (6 bases). The CDR3 extends over 16 amino acids. CDR1 is MNHEY and CDR2 is SVGAGI in the germline V gene. V was shortened by 0 bases and J by 2 bases, with 11 bases between the two germline ends. The CDR3 bases are TGTGCCAGCAGTTACTCTTCCAGGGGTGGCAATCAGCCCCAGCATTTT. Translated: CASSYSSRGGNQPQHF.

The J gene is TRBJ2-2, the V gene TRBV7-6; TRBD1 matches at 10 bases. Losses at the gene ends were 1 base for V and 6 bases for J; bases not matched to a gene: 2. The CDR3 consists of 15 residues. From germline, CDR1 is SGHVS and CDR2 FNYEAQ. CDR3 bases: TGTGCCAGCAGCTTAGGGACAGGGGGGTCCGGGGAGCTGTTTTTT. As protein: CASSLGTGGSGELFF.

This chain uses TRBV28 with TRBJ1-5, with 10 positions matching TRBD1. V shed 8 bases and J 3 bases; nucleotides not matched to a gene: 10. The germline V gene has CDR1 MDHEN and CDR2 SYDVKM. CDR3 length equals 16 residues. CDR3 loop: CASRGDRGWDNQPQHF. As DNA, the CDR3 is TGTGCCAGCCGGGGGGACAGGGGATGGGACAATCAGCCCCAGCATTTT.

The gene calls are TRBV30 and TRBJ1-4; the D is unclear. Germline-derived CDR1 and CDR2 are GTSNPN and SVGIG (reference sequence). This CDR3 is built from 13 residues. Trimming shortened V by 5 bases and J by 4 bases, and 11 bases separated the two germline ends. CDR3 sequence reads: CAWGRSLNEKLFF. CDR3 nucleotides: TGTGCCTGGGGCAGGAGTCTTAATGAAAAACTGTTTTTT.

Details on this clone: Sequence at one end of the junction differs from germline and may be a read error. In DNA, the CDR3 is TGTGCTAGCAGCTTGGACGCGGACACCGGGGAGCTGTTTTTT. As protein: CASSLDADTGELFF. This rearrangement joins TRBV7-7 to TRBJ2-2, with D hard to call. The CDR3 has 14 amino acids. Germline V gives CDR1 SSHAT, CDR2 FNYEAQ (reference sequence).

The genes are TRBV12-3 or TRBV12-4 and TRBJ1-1; possible D gene TRBD1, 5 bases. Trimming took off 6 bases at V and 4 bases at J, with 9 bases between the two ends. The length of the CDR3 is 12 residues. The chain's CDR3 is CASSPGGTEAFF. As DNA, the CDR3 is TGTGCCAGCAGCCCCGGGGGCACTGAAGCTTTCTTT.

The gene calls are TRBV10-3 and TRBJ2-5; 16 nucleotides agree with TRBD2. Germline V lookup: CDR1 ENHRY, CDR2 SYGVKD. This CDR3 spans 17 amino acids. V was clipped by 3 bases and J by 2 bases; unmatched bases: 3. This CDR3 is CAISDWGLAGGQETQYF. As DNA, the CDR3 is TGTGCCATCAGTGATTGGGGACTAGCGGGGGGGCAAGAGACCCAGTACTTC.

The chain is built from TRBV4-2 and TRBJ2-7; tentatively, D is TRBD1 (6 bases). V gave up 2 bases and J gave up 6 bases, with 14 bases separating them. In germline, CDR1 is LGHNA, CDR2 YNFKEQ. The CDR3 spans 14 residues. The CDR3, as DNA: TGTGCCAGCAGCCAACCGGACAGTGGACCCGAGCAGTACTTC. Protein product: CASSQPDSGPEQYF.